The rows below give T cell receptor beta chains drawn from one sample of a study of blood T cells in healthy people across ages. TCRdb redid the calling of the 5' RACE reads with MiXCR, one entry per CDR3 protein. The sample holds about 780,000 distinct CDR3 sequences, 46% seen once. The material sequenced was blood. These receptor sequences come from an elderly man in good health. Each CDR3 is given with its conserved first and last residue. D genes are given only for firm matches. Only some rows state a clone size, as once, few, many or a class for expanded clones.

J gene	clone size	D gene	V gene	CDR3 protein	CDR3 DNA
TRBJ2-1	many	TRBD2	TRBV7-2	CASSLALAANEQFF	TGTGCCAGCAGCTTAGCGCTAGCGGCCAATGAGCAGTTCTTC
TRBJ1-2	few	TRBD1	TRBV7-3	CASSNTGGAFGGYTF	TGTGCCAGCAGTAATACAGGGGGCGCCTTTGGAGGCTACACCTTC
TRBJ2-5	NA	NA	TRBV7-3	CASSLSARPQETQYF	TGTGCCAGCAGCTTATCGGCTAGGCCCCAAGAGACCCAGTACTTC
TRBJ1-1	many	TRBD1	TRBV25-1	CASSEYILGTGGEMNTEAFF	TGTGCCAGCAGTGAATATATTTTAGGGACAGGTGGAGAAATGAACACTGAAGCTTTCTTT
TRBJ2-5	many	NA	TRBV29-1	CSVSGQETQYF	TGCAGCGTTAGCGGGCAAGAGACCCAGTACTTC
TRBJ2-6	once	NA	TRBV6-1	CASRQQGSGANVLTF	TGTGCCAGCAGGCAACAGGGTTCTGGGGCCAACGTCCTGACTTTC
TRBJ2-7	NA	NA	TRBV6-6	CASSYSLAYEQYF	TGTGCCAGCAGTTACTCACTAGCCTACGAGCAGTACTTC
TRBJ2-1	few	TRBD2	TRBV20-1	CSAQISGTYNEQFF	TGCAGTGCCCAAATTAGCGGGACCTACAATGAGCAGTTCTTC
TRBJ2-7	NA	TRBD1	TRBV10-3	CAISDGDSSYEQYF	TGTGCCATCAGTGATGGGGACAGCTCCTACGAGCAGTACTTC
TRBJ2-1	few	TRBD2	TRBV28	CASRTIGTSYHNEQFF	TGTGCCAGCAGGACTATCGGGACTAGCTACCACAATGAGCAGTTCTTC
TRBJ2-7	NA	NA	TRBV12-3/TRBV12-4	CASSRDRLGLGEQYF	TGTGCCAGCAGCAGGGACAGGTTGGGACTAGGGGAGCAGTACTTC
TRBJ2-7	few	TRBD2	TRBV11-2	CASSSKTSGGNYEQYF	TGTGCCAGCAGCTCAAAGACTAGCGGGGGGAACTACGAGCAGTACTTC
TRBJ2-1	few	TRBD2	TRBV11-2	CASSFQLAGVNEQFF	TGTGCCAGCAGCTTTCAACTAGCGGGAGTCAATGAGCAGTTCTTC
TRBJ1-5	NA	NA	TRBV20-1	CSARVGDVGNQPQHF	TGCAGTGCTAGAGTCGGTGACGTGGGGAATCAGCCCCAGCATTTT
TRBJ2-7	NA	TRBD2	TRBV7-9	CASSFTSGLREQYF	TGTGCCAGCAGCTTTACTAGCGGGCTTAGGGAGCAGTACTTC
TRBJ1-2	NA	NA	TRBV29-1	CSVGAIFNYGYTF	TGCAGCGTTGGAGCTATTTTTAACTATGGCTACACCTTC
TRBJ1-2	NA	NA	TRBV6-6	CASSYGTVDSNYGYTF	TGTGCCAGCAGTTACGGGACCGTTGACTCTAACTATGGCTACACCTTC
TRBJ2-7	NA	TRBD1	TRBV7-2	CASSLVSGQGIPYEQYF	TGTGCCAGCAGCTTAGTGTCAGGACAGGGCATACCCTACGAGCAGTACTTC
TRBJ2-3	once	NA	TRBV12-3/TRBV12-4	CASSSEQGGTDTEYF	TGTGCCAGCAGTTCGGAACAGGGTGGCACAGATACGGAGTATTTT
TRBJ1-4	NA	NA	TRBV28	CATAQPGHTNEKLFF	TGTGCCACCGCCCAACCGGGCCACACAAATGAAAAACTGTTTTTT
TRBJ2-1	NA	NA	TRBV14	CASSQFGQSSYNEQFF	TGTGCCAGCAGCCAATTCGGACAGAGCTCCTACAATGAGCAGTTCTTC
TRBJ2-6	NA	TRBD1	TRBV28	CASRKSRGSGANVLTF	TGTGCCAGCAGAAAGAGCAGGGGGTCTGGGGCCAACGTCCTGACTTTC
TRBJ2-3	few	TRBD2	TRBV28	CASRKRGRGDTQYF	TGTGCCAGCAGAAAGCGGGGGCGGGGAGATACGCAGTATTTT
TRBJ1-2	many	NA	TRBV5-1	CASSSTSNYGYTF	TGCGCCAGCAGCTCCACAAGTAACTATGGCTACACCTTC
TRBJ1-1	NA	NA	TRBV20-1	CSAGGGLGEAFF	TGCAGTGCCGGTGGGGGGCTAGGTGAAGCTTTCTTT
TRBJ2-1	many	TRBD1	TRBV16	CASSQSGQDVINEQFF	TGTGCCAGCAGCCAATCGGGACAGGATGTGATAAATGAGCAGTTCTTC
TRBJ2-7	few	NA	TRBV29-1	CSVETARRGTYEQYF	TGCAGCGTTGAAACCGCCAGGAGAGGAACCTACGAGCAGTACTTC
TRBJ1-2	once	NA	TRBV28	CASSPGGSVTRTYGYTF	TGTGCCAGCAGTCCCGGGGGTTCAGTCACGAGGACCTATGGCTACACCTTC
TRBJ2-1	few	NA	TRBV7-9	CASSSASDLRDEQFF	TGTGCCAGCAGCTCGGCTAGCGACCTTCGGGATGAGCAGTTCTTC
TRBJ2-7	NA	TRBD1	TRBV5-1	CASRRTGADNEQYF	TGCGCCAGCAGAAGGACAGGGGCGGACAATGAGCAGTACTTC
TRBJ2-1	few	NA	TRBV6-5	CASSTTGTPKKFF	TGTGCCAGCAGTACGACCGGGACTCCAAAGAAGTTCTTC
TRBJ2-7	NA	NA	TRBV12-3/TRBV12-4	CASSLYRVAQGRNEQYF	TGTGCCAGCAGTTTATATCGGGTGGCACAGGGCAGGAACGAGCAGTACTTC
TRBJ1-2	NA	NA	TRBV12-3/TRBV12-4	CASMTYGGYGYTF	TGTGCCAGCATGACATACGGGGGCTATGGCTACACCTTC
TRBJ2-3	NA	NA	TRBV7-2	CASSLVRGGTDTQYF	TGTGCCAGCAGCTTAGTAAGGGGGGGCACAGATACGCAGTATTTT
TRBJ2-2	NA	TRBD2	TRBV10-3	CAIKDPGLSSDTGELFF	TGTGCCATCAAGGACCCGGGACTATCATCCGACACCGGGGAGCTGTTTTTT
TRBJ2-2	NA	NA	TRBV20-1	CSAQLSGVGELFF	TGCAGTGCCCAACTTTCGGGAGTCGGGGAGCTGTTTTTT
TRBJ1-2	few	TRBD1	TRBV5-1	CASSSEAGGNYGYTF	TGCGCCAGCAGCTCGGAGGCAGGGGGCAACTATGGCTACACCTTC
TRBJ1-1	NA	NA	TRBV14	CASSPEGPNTEAFF	TGTGCCAGCAGCCCTGAGGGGCCGAACACTGAAGCTTTCTTT
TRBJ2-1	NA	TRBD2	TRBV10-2	CASTPPGLEADNGQFF	TGCGCCAGCACTCCTCCGGGACTAGAAGCGGACAATGGGCAGTTCTTC
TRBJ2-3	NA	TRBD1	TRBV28	CASRRQGSYTQYF	TGTGCCAGCAGAAGACAGGGGAGTTATACGCAGTATTTT
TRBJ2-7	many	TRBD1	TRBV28	CASSSTGTGMVGEQYF	TGTGCCAGCAGTTCGACCGGGACAGGGATGGTGGGCGAGCAGTACTTC
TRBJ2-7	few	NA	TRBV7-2	CASSFLAEPSYEQYF	TGTGCCAGCAGCTTTCTGGCGGAGCCCTCCTACGAGCAGTACTTC
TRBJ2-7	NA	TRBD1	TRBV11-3	CASSRRQGGFYEQYF	TGTGCCAGCAGCAGAAGACAGGGGGGGTTTTACGAGCAGTACTTC
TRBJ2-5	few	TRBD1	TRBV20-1	CSAPHPGTGHQETQYF	TGCAGTGCGCCCCACCCCGGGACAGGGCACCAAGAGACCCAGTACTTC
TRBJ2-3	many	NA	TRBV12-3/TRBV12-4	CASSLFADTQYF	TGTGCCAGCAGTTTGTTCGCAGATACGCAGTATTTT
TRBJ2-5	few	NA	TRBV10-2	CASSESGVWETQYF	TGCGCCAGCAGTGAGTCGGGAGTCTGGGAGACCCAGTACTTC
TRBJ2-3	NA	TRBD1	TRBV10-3	CAISEGTGEVNTQYF	TGTGCCATCAGTGAAGGGACAGGGGAGGTGAATACGCAGTATTTT
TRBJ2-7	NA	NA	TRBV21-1	CASSKASGGVVYEQYF	TGTGCCAGCAGCAAAGCGTCGGGGGGTGTAGTCTACGAGCAGTACTTC
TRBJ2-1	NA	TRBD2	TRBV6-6	CASSPGLAGHEQFF	TGTGCCAGCAGTCCGGGACTAGCGGGACATGAGCAGTTCTTC
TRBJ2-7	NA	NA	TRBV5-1	CASSPRGREAEQYF	TGCGCCAGCAGCCCGAGGGGTAGGGAGGCCGAGCAGTACTTC
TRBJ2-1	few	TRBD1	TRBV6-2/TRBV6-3	CASRQPGQRNEQFF	TGTGCCAGCAGACAACCGGGACAGCGCAATGAGCAGTTCTTC
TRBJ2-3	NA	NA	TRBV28	CASRSPGDGSTDTQYF	TGTGCCAGCAGGTCCCCAGGGGACGGAAGCACAGATACGCAGTATTTT
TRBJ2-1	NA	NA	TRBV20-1	CSAARGRYPNEQFF	TGCAGTGCAGCTAGAGGGAGGTATCCAAATGAGCAGTTCTTC
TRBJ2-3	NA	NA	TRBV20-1	CSAKGISRPTDTQYF	TGCAGTGCTAAGGGGATTAGTCGTCCCACAGATACGCAGTATTTT
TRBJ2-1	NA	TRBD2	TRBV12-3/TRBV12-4	CACHTSGLNNEQFF	TGTGCCTGCCATACTAGCGGGCTGAACAATGAGCAGTTCTTC
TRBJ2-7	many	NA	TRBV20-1	CSARPGSAMAYEQYF	TGCAGTGCTAGACCTGGTTCAGCTATGGCCTACGAGCAGTACTTC
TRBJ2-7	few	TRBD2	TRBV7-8	CASSPLAGDTYEQYF	TGTGCCAGCAGCCCCTTAGCGGGAGACACCTACGAGCAGTACTTC